One sample yielded the 4 T cell receptor beta chains listed below, sequenced in a study of PD-L1 blockade in urothelial cancer. Documented time point: peripheral blood 6 weeks after treatment start. Data came from immunoSEQ multiplex PCR; TCRdb stores just in-frame clones and leaves some out. The sample shows around 49,000 clones, approximately 78% of them seen only once. The sequenced sample was PBMCs, obtained around atezolizumab (anti-PD-L1) treatment. All receptors derive from a man in his 60s with urothelial cancer.

The chain's CDR3 is CASSVGGGRSSYEQYF. DNA for the CDR3: TGTGCCAGCAGCGTAGGTGGCGGGCGCAGCTCCTACGAGCAGTACTTC. The chain recombines TRBV9 with TRBJ2-7, with a possible D match to TRBD2 (5 bases). Germline assignment: CDR1 SGDLS and CDR2 YYNGEE. The V end lost 0 bases, the J end lost 0 bases, and 13 bases lay between the germline ends. There are 16 residues in the CDR3.

V gene TRBV5-1 combines with J gene TRBJ2-5; a possible D gene is TRBD2 (6 bases). In germline, CDR1 is SGHRS, CDR2 YFSETQ. The V end was cut by 0 bases, the J end by 5 bases, with 14 bases between. The CDR3 covers 15 residues. This chain's CDR3 is CASSLVRGMAETQYF. The DNA of the CDR3 is TGCGCCAGCAGCTTGGTTCGGGGGATGGCGGAGACCCAGTACTTC.

The gene calls are TRBV29-1 and TRBJ2-3; the D gene is possibly TRBD2 (6 bases). CDR3 length equals 13 residues. Trimming left V 4 bases short and J 3 bases short, with 11 bases between. Germline CDR1 reads SQVTM; CDR2 reads ANQGSEA. The CDR3 bases are TGCAGCGTTGCTGGGGACTCAACAGATACGCAGTATTTT. Its protein product is CSVAGDSTDTQYF.

The V gene is TRBV5-1, the J gene TRBJ1-2; D gene ambiguous. The CDR3 covers 13 residues. With 2 bases removed from V and 7 bases from J, the gap between germline ends came to 12 bases. Germline CDR1 reads SGHRS; CDR2 reads YFSETQ. CDR3 sequence reads: CASSFPEGGGYTF. The CDR3 DNA reads as TGCGCCAGCAGCTTCCCGGAAGGCGGTGGCTACACCTTC.